This TCR beta chain was profiled in a study of T cell repertoires in cytomegalovirus infection. TCRdb recomputed calls from the reads with MiXCR, one row per CDR3 protein. The sample yields about 460,000 distinct CDR3 sequences, around 11% seen once. This clonotype was seen repeatedly, ten times or more. This CDR3 region has 17 residues. Looked up from germline, CDR1 is SGHTA and CDR2 is FQGTGA. Trimming removed 1 base from V and 2 bases from J, with 16 bases in between. The rearrangement joins TRBV7-3 to TRBJ2-3; D might be TRBD2 (6 bases). The TCR sequence derives from a human donor in good health (CMV status not recorded). Some clones in this sample may be carry-over from other donors' samples. Sequencing was done on a sample of PBMCs. This chain's CDR3 is CASSLKSGGGVTDTQYF. The CDR3, as DNA: TGTGCCAGCAGCTTAAAATCTGGCGGAGGGGTCACAGATACGCAGTATTTT. Full variable domain (outside the CDR3, taken from reference TRBV7-3 and TRBJ2-3): GAGVSQTPSNKVTEKGKYVELRCDPISGHTALYWYRQSLGQGPEFLIYFQGTGAADDSGLPNDRFFAVRPEGSVSTLKIQRTERGDSAVYLCASSLKSGGGVTDTQYFGPGTRLTVL.